The T cell receptor (beta chain) under discussion was sequenced for a study of blood T cell repertoires in COVID-19. In the original analysis: For nucleated cells, counts were estimated from reference gene primer amplification. TCRdb keeps only in-frame clones here, not all; method: immunoSEQ multiplex PCR. The V and J calls and clone size come from that table; D and trimming were worked out from the DNA. The sample lists approximately 75,000 clones; around 80% were seen once. Germline V gene data show CDR1 as SGHRS and CDR2 as YFSETQ. CDR3 size: 15 residues. The trim removed 0 bases at V and 0 bases at J, leaving 2 bases unmatched.

The receptor was derived from a human donor in a cohort sampled during active COVID-19. The sample taken for sequencing was peripheral blood. The genes are TRBV5-1 and TRBJ1-1; TRBD1 agrees at 7 bases. CDR3 region: CASSLVGGMNTEAFF. Written as DNA, the CDR3 is TGCGCCAGCAGCTTGGTAGGGGGCATGAACACTGAAGCTTTCTTT.